The sequence of this T cell receptor beta chain was determined in a study of blood T cell repertoires in COVID-19. The protocol was immunoSEQ multiplex PCR, while the TCRdb copy is restricted to in-frame clones and leaves out a portion. The table shows about 140,000 clones, with approximately 82% occurring only once. CDR1 LNHDA and CDR2 SQIVND come from the germline V gene (reference sequence). Trimming cost V 10 bases and J 3 bases, with 21 bases left between them. CDR3 length equals 15 residues. V and J are TRBV19 and TRBJ1-2; D unresolved. The specimen was peripheral blood. The sequence was collected from a man between 60 and 70 years old who had recovered from COVID-19. This chain's CDR3 is CANRPSGREYYGYTF. In nucleotides, the CDR3 is TGTGCCAATAGGCCCTCCGGGAGAGAATACTATGGCTACACCTTC.